Below, one TCR beta chain is given with its context. It has no known antigen specificity. There are no base qualities to consult, and no much larger clone falls within one base. This sample is drawn from a study of blood T cell repertoires in COVID-19 (TCRdb year 2020). As for the study more broadly: Samples covering the acute and convalescent phases of COVID-19 were provided by collaborators in the United States, Italy and Spain. The sample metadata nearly always contained a de-identified subject ID, COVID-19 status, age in years and sex. The dataset comprised deeply sampled blood TCRbeta repertoires from subjects exposed to, actively infected with, or recovered from COVID-19. The samples were drawn from the first 160 participants of the ongoing ImmuneRACE study and from some 1,300 subjects provided by 6 global collaborators. The prospective study material was composed of cDNA or gDNA derived from T cells, B-cell-depleted T cells, or PBMCs. Where available, HLA class I and class II types were obtained from metadata supplied by the sample provider rather than from assay-based typing. The repertoires were released in a freely available public database meant as a resource for research on the immune response to SARS-CoV-2. What the study reported, not specific to this receptor: Clinical and demographic metadata were provided uncurated, with the amount varying by source and participant.

CDR1 MNHEY and CDR2 SMNVEV were looked up in the germline V gene (reference sequence). From the cysteine through the phenylalanine, the CDR3 covers 16 amino acids. CDR3 DNA only is kept here, 48 bases in frame from base 1. Germline trimming amounts to 5 bases on V and 1 base on J, with 10 as the count of junction bases outside the gene matches. Whole blood was collected in K2EDTA tubes by collaborating institutions according to the institutions' own protocols. For TCRbeta analysis, collaborators shipped samples in one of three forms: frozen whole blood, isolated PBMCs, or DNA extracted from either of those sample types. The immunoSEQ Assay, a bias-controlled multiplex PCR, was used to amplify TCRbeta CDR3 regions from genomic DNA. Turning to the authors' computational methods: The number of nucleated cells in each sample was estimated from the amplification of reference gene primers within the assay. To quantify the absolute abundance of each unique TCRbeta CDR3 rearrangement, sequence reads were collapsed and filtered. For each sample, productive Simpson clonality was calculated as the square root of Simpson's diversity index over productive rearrangements. TCRdb's version of the immuneACCESS table is confined to in-frame rearrangements and falls short of the full clone set. An unresolved V gene accounts for under half of the shortfall where checked; the remainder is of unknown origin. Clone size and the V and J calls come from that table; the DNA yielded D and trimming. This sample gives 25,000 to 35,000 clones in total; about 85% of them show up just once. Approximately 7% of the sample lies in the top ten.

The receptor was isolated from a human donor in a cohort sampled during active COVID-19. Sequenced input: peripheral blood. Recombination connected TRBV27 to TRBJ2-5; the central 7 bases match TRBD1. The CDR3 is CASSPIRTGIQETQYF. The nucleotide sequence reads TGTGCCAGCAGTCCGATAAGGACAGGCATCCAAGAGACCCAGTACTTC.